The text below deals with one T cell receptor beta chain. Its specificity is unknown. This record belongs to a study of cytomegalovirus exposure and HLA in healthy donors. The study's findings and limits: Among the CMV-associated chains, three were confirmed in vitro as specific for CMV antigens. The study labeled 164 TCR beta chains cytomegalovirus-associated.

The method was immunoSEQ multiplex PCR; TCRdb's version includes in-frame clones alone and lacks a portion of them. The sample gives 150,000 or so clones, 84% of which show up once; about 10% is in the top ten. The CDR3 consists of 11 residues. Per the germline V gene, CDR1 is DFQATT and CDR2 is SNEGSKA (reference sequence). V was pared by 6 bases and J by 4 bases, with 7 bases between. Separation from the roughly 670-subject first cohort characterized the roughly 110-subject validation cohort, to which the donors belonged. What was sequenced was PBMCs. The receptor was isolated from a man aged 25 to 45 in good health and CMV-seropositive. The chain couples TRBV20-1 to TRBJ1-3; no definite D call. The CDR3 here is CSARQGNTIYF. The CDR3 DNA reads as TGCAGTGCCCGCCAGGGAAACACCATATATTTT.